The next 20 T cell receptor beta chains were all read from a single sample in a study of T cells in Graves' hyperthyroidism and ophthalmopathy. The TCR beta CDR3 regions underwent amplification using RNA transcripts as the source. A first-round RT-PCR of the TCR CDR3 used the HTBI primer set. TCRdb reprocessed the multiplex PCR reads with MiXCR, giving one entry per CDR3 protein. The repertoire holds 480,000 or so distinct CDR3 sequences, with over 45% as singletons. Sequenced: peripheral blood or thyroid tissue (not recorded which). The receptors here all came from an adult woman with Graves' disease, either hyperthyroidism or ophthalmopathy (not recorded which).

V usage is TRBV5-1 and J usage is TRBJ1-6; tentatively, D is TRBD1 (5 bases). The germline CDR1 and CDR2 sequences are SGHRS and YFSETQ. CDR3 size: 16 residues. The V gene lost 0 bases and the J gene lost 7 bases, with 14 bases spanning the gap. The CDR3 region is CASSLGSGRENSPLHF. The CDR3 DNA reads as TGCGCCAGCAGCTTGGGGTCGGGGCGCGAAAATTCACCCCTCCACTTT. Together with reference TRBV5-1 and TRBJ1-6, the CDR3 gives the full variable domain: KAGVTQTPRYLIKTRGQQVTLSCSPISGHRSVSWYQQTPGQGLQFLFEYFSETQRNKGNFPGRFSGRQFSNSRSEMNVSTLELGDSALYLCASSLGSGRENSPLHFGNGTRLTVT.

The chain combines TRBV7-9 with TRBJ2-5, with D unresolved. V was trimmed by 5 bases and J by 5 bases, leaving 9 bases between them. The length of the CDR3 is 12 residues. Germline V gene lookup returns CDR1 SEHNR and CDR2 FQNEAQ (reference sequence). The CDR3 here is CASSPRIETQYF. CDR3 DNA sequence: TGTGCCAGCAGCCCCCGAATCGAGACCCAGTACTTC.

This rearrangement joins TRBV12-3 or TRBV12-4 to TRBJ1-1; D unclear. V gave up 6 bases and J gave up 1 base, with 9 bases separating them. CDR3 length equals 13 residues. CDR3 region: CASRTPENTEAFF. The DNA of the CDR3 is TGTGCCAGCAGGACCCCAGAGAACACTGAAGCTTTCTTT.

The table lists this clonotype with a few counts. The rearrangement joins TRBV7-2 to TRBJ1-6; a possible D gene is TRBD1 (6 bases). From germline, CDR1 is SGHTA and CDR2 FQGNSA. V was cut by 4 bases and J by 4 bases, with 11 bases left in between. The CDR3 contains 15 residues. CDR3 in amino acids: CASSSFGQYNSPLHF. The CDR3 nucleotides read TGTGCCAGCAGCTCCTTCGGACAGTATAATTCACCCCTCCACTTT.

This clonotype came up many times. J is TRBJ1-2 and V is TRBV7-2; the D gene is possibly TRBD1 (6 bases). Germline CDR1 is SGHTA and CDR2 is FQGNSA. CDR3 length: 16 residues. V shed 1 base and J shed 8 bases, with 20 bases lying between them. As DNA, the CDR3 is TGTGCCAGCAGCTTAGGAACAGGCAGGGGATTGCGGGGCTACACCTTC. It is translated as CASSLGTGRGLRGYTF. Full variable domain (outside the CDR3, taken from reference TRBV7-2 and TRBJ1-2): GAGVSQSPSNKVTEKGKDVELRCDPISGHTALYWYRQSLGQGLEFLIYFQGNSAPDKSGLPSDRFSAERTGGSVSTLTIQRTQQEDSAVYLCASSLGTGRGLRGYTFGSGTRLTVV.

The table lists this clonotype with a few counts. Written as DNA, the CDR3 is TGTGCCAGCAGTTTGATCCAGGGAGACACCGGGGAGCTGTTTTTT. Translated, it gives CASSLIQGDTGELFF. V gene TRBV12-3 or TRBV12-4 combines with J gene TRBJ2-2; the D call may be TRBD1 or TRBD2 (5 bases each). V lost 3 bases and J lost 3, with 11 bases in between. The CDR3 sequence is 15 residues long.

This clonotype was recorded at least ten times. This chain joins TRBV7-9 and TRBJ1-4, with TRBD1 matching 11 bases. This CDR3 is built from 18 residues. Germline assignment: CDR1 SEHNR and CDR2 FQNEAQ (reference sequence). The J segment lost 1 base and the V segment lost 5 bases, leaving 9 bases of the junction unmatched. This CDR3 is CASSDRSGTGGTNEKLFF. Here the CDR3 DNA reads TGTGCCAGCAGCGACCGATCCGGGACAGGGGGAACTAATGAAAAACTGTTTTTT.

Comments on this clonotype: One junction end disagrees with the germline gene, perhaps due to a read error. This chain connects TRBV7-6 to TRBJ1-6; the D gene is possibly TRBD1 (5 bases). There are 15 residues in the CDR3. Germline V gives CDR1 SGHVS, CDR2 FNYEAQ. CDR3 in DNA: TGTGCCAGCAGCCCACAGGATCGCTATAATCCACCCCTCCACTTT. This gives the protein CASSPQDRYNPPLHF.

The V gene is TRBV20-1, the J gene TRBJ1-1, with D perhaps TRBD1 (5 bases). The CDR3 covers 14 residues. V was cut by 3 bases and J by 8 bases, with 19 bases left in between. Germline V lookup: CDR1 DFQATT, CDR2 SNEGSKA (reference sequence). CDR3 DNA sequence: TGCAGTGCTAGGGAGCCCTCCGGGACCACGGAAGCTTTCTTT. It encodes CSAREPSGTTEAFF.

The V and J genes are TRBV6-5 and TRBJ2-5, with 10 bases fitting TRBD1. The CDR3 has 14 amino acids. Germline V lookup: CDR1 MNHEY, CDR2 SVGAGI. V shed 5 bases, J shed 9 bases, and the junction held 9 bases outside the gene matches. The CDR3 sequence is CASSIGTGDQPQYF. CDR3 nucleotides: TGTGCCAGCAGTATAGGGACAGGGGATCAGCCCCAGTACTTC.

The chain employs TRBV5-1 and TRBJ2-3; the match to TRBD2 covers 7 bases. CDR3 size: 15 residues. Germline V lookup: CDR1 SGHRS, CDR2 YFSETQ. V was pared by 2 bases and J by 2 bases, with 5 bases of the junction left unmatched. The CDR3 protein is CASSLGTTNTDTQYF. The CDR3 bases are TGCGCCAGCAGCTTAGGGACTACAAACACAGATACGCAGTATTTT.

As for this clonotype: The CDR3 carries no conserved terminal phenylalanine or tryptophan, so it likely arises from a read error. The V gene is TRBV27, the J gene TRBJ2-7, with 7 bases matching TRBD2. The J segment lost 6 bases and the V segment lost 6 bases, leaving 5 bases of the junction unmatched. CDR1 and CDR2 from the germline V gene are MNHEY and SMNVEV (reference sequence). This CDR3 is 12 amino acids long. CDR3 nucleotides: TGTGCCAGCAGGGGGGAGGGTGGCGAGCAGTACCTC. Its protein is CASRGEGGEQYL.

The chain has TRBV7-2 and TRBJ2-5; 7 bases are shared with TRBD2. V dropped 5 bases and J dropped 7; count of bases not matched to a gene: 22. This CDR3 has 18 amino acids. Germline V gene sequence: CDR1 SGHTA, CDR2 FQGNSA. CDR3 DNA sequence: TGTGCCAGCAGCGGAGATTTTCGCTTCGGGGGGTTTCGAGGGACCCAGTACTTC. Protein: CASSGDFRFGGFRGTQYF. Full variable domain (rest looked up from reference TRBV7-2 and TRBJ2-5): GAGVSQSPSNKVTEKGKDVELRCDPISGHTALYWYRQSLGQGLEFLIYFQGNSAPDKSGLPSDRFSAERTGGSVSTLTIQRTQQEDSAVYLCASSGDFRFGGFRGTQYFGPGTRLLVL.

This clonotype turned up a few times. The CDR3 loop is CASSTVGGELFF. CDR3 DNA sequence: TGTGCCAGCAGCACGGTTGGCGGGGAGCTGTTTTTT. The chain joins TRBV14 to TRBJ2-2; D is unresolved. The germline V gene encodes CDR1 SGHDN and CDR2 FVKESK. V lost 5 bases and J lost 7, with 8 bases in between. The CDR3 contains 12 residues.

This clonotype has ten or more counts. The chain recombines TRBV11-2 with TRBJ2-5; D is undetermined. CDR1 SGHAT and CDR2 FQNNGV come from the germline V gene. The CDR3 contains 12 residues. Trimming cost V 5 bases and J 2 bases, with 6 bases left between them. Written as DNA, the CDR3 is TGTGCCAGCAGCCCGTGGCAAGAGACCCAGTACTTC. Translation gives CASSPWQETQYF.

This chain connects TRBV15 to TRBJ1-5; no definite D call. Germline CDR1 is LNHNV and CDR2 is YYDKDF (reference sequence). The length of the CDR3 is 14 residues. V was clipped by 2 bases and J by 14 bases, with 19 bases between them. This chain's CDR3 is CATSRTLAGTYEHF. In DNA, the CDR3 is TGTGCCACCAGCAGAACCCTAGCGGGAACCTACGAGCATTTT.

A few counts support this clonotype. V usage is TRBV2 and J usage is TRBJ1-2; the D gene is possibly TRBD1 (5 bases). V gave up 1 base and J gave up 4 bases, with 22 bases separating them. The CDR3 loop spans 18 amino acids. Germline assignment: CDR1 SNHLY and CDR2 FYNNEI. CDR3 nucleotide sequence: TGTGCCAGCAGTGAAGAGGGTGAAGGGGCTGCAGTGGGCTATGGCTACACCTTC. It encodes CASSEEGEGAAVGYGYTF.

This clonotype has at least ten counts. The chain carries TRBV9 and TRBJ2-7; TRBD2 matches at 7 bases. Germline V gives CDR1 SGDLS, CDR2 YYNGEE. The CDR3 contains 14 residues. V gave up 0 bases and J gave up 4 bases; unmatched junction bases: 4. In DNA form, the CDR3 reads TGTGCCAGCAGCGTAGACCCTAGCGGATACGAGCAGTACTTC. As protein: CASSVDPSGYEQYF.

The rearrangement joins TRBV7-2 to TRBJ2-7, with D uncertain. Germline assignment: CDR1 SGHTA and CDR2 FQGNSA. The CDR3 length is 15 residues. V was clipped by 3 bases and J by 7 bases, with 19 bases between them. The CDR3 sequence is CASSFSPRVVWEQYF. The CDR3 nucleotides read TGTGCCAGCAGCTTCTCCCCCCGGGTGGTGTGGGAGCAGTACTTC.

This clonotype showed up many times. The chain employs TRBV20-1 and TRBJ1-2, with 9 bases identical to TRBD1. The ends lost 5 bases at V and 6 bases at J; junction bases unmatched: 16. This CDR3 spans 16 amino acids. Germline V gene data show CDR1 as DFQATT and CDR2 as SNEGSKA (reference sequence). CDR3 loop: CSAPLAGTGLRNGYTF. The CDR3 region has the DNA TGCAGTGCTCCCCTGGCCGGGACAGGGCTTCGAAATGGCTACACCTTC.